The clone carrying this TCR beta chain was seen repeatedly, ten times or more. Per the germline V gene, CDR1 is SGHAT and CDR2 is FQDESV (reference sequence). V dropped 4 bases and J dropped 2 bases, with 9 bases sitting between them. The CDR3 length is 14 residues. Covering alpha and beta chains, TRAV- and TRBV-specific primers were used for the first-strand cDNA. It was with a constant-region primer and a V-primer adapter that TCRs were amplified over 20 PCR cycles. TCRdb ran MiXCR on the reads and lists one entry per CDR3 protein. Here the sample spans 57,000 or so distinct CDR3 sequences, 20% to 25% being singletons. This record belongs to a study of low-dose radiotherapy and immunotherapy resistance in tumors. The time point was: before trial treatment.

This rearrangement joins TRBV11-1 to TRBJ2-4; D might be TRBD1 or TRBD2, each matching 5 bases. The sequence came from a male donor with prostate cancer. Sample: PBMCs, taken before treatment. Here the CDR3 reads CASSSWGPKNIQYF. The CDR3 DNA reads TGTGCCAGCAGCTCCTGGGGACCCAAAAACATTCAGTACTTC.